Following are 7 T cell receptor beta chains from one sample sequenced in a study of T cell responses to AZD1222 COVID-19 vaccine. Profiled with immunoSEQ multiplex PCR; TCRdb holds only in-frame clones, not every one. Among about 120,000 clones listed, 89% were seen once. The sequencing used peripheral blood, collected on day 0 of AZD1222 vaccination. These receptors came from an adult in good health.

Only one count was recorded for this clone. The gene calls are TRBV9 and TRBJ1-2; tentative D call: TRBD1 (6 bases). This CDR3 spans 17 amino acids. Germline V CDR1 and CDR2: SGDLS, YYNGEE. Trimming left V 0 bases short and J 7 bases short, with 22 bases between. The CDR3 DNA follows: TGTGCCAGCAGCGTAGAGGTCGGGGGGCTAATGGCAGGTGGCTACACCTTC. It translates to CASSVEVGGLMAGGYTF.

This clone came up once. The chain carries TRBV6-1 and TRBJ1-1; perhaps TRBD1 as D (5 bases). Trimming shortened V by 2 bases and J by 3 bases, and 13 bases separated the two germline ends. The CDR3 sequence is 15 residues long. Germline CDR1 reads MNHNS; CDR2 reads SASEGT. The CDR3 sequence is CASSERAREDTEAFF. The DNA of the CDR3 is TGTGCCAGCAGTGAAAGGGCCAGGGAGGACACTGAAGCTTTCTTT.

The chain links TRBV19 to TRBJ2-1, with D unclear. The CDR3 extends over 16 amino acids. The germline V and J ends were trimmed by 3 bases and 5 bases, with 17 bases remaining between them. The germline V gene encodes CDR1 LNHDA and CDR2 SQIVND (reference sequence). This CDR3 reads CASSILLARFDNEQFF. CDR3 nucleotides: TGTGCCAGTAGTATCCTGCTGGCGAGGTTTGACAATGAGCAGTTCTTC.

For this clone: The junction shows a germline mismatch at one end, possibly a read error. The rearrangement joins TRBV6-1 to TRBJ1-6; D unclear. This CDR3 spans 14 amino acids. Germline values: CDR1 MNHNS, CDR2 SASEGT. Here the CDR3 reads CASSEGRPNSPLHF. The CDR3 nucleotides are TGTGCCAGCAGCGAAGGACGGCCGAATTCACCCCTCCACTTT.

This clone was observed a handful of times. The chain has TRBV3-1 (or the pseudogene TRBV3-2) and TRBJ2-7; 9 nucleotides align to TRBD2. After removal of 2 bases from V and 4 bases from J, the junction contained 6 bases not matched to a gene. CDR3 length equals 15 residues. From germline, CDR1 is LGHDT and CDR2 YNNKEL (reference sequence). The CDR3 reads CASSQYSGSFYEQYF. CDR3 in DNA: TGTGCCAGCAGCCAATATAGCGGGAGTTTTTACGAGCAGTACTTC.

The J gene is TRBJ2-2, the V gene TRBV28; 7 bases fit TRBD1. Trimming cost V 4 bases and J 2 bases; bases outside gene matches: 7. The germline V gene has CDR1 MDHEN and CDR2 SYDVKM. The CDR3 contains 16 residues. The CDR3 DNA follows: TGTGCCAGCAGTTCGCCCGACAGGGACAACACCGGGGAGCTGTTTTTT. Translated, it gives CASSSPDRDNTGELFF.

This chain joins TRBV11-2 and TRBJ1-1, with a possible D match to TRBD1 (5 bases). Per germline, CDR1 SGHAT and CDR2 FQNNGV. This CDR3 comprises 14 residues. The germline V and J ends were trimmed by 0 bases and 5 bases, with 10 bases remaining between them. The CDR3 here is CASSLEAGWTEAFF. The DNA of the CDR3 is TGTGCCAGCAGCTTAGAAGCAGGGTGGACTGAAGCTTTCTTT.